This TCR beta chain emerged from a study of blood T cell repertoires in COVID-19 (dated by TCRdb to the early 2020s). Context from the whole study: Collaborator samples came from the United States, Italy and Spain and covered acute and convalescent phases of COVID-19. Subjects who had been exposed to COVID-19, were actively infected with it, or had recovered from it provided the deeply sampled blood TCRbeta repertoires that made up the dataset. Where available, HLA class I and class II types were obtained from metadata supplied by the sample provider rather than from assay-based typing. The repertoires were released in a freely available public database intended as a resource for research on the immune response to SARS-CoV-2. The samples were drawn from two sources: the first 160 participants of the ongoing ImmuneRACE study, and fewer than 1,500 subjects contributed by 6 global collaborators. A de-identified subject ID, COVID-19 status, age in years and sex were almost always included in the sample metadata. The material from the prospective study consisted of cDNA or gDNA derived from T cells, B-cell-depleted T cells, or PBMCs. Study-level results and caveats: How much clinical and demographic metadata was included differed by source and by participant, and the metadata was provided uncurated.

Worth noting for this clone: It lacks a known antigen. Qualities for individual bases were not recorded, and no much larger clone is one base off.

The CDR3, from cysteine to phenylalanine, totals 14 residues. The read is trimmed to its CDR3 DNA, 42 bases read in frame from base 1. CDR1 SGHAT and CDR2 FQDESV were looked up in the germline V gene (reference sequence). V was cut back by 5 bases and J by 2 bases, leaving a gap of 7 bases between them. The collaborating institutions used their own protocols to collect whole blood in K2EDTA tubes. Collaborator samples were shipped for TCRbeta analysis as frozen whole blood, isolated PBMCs, or DNA extracted from either sample type. TCRbeta CDR3 regions were amplified from genomic DNA using the immunoSEQ Assay, a bias-controlled multiplex PCR. The published analysis was carried out like this. The number of nucleated cells in each sample was estimated from the amplification of reference gene primers within the assay. To quantify the absolute abundance of each unique TCRbeta CDR3 rearrangement, sequence reads were collapsed and filtered. For each sample, productive Simpson clonality was calculated as the square root of Simpson's diversity index over productive rearrangements. Sourced from immuneACCESS, this table was stored by TCRdb with only in-frame sequences that have V and J called. A share of the clones is absent; for the studies checked, an unresolved V gene accounts for under half, and the remainder has no known explanation. That table is the source of V, J and clone size, and D and trimming were worked out from the DNA. This sample has 90,000 or so clones in its table, and approximately 85% of those were observed once. The top ten clonotypes cover approximately 3.9% of the sample.

This sequence uses TRBV11-1 and TRBJ2-6; perhaps TRBD1 is the D gene, with 6 bases matching. The clonotype originates from a man aged 60-69 years with acute or convalescent COVID-19. Sequencing was done on a sample of peripheral blood. The nucleotide sequence is given as TGTGCCAGCAGCAGACAGGCTGGGGCCAACGTCCTGACTTTC. Its protein reads: CASSRQAGANVLTF.